The sequence of this T cell receptor (beta chain) was determined in a study of shared clonotypes between healthy human individuals. V dropped 3 bases and J dropped 2 bases, with 17 bases sitting between them. The CDR3 loop spans 16 amino acids. From germline, CDR1 is SGHAT and CDR2 FQNNGV. This clone was counted between two and nine times. What it binds is not known. Here immunoSEQ multiplex PCR was the method, and the copy in TCRdb shows in-frame clones only, minus some. This table has some 1 million clones, more than 65% appearing once. Overall study findings and caveats: Sorted-subset samples were not fully sequenced, rarefaction indicated. Among a few donors, roughly 5% of naive CD4 clonotypes were found in common. Owing to a small donor count, the genetic and exposure-history diversity represented was limited.

The genes are TRBV11-2 and TRBJ2-7, with a possible D match to TRBD2 (7 bases). The receptor comes from a man in his late teens or twenties in good health. Source material: memory CD4+ T cells sorted from blood. Subset specified: CD45RA-negative fraction. CDR3 sequence reads: CASSLGGAGVAYEQYF. For the CDR3, the DNA is TGTGCCAGCAGCTTGGGGGGCGCGGGGGTGGCCTACGAGCAGTACTTC.